One sample yielded the 13 T cell receptor beta chains listed below, sequenced in a study of blood T cell repertoires in COVID-19. Clones were read by immunoSEQ multiplex PCR, and TCRdb kept only the in-frame ones, dropping some. The table shows around 250,000 clones, with about 83% occurring only once. Sequencing input: peripheral blood. The source is a woman aged 80 or over with COVID-19, enrolled during active disease.

This chain connects TRBV3-1 (or the pseudogene TRBV3-2) to TRBJ1-2; 12 bases match TRBD1. This CDR3 comprises 14 residues. Germline V gene lookup returns CDR1 LGHDT and CDR2 YNNKEL (reference sequence). The ends lost 4 bases at V and 8 bases at J; junction bases unmatched: 5. The CDR3 spells CASSPGQGARGYTF. CDR3 coding DNA: TGTGCCAGCAGCCCGGGACAGGGGGCGCGAGGCTACACCTTC.

V gene TRBV7-2 combines with J gene TRBJ2-2; D ambiguous. Germline loops: CDR1 SGHTA, CDR2 FQGNSA. The CDR3 totals 13 residues. The ends were cut back, 3 bases at V and 4 bases at J, with 6 bases in the middle. The CDR3 coding sequence is TGTGCCAGCAGCTTCCCGGGCACCGGGGAGCTGTTTTTT. It yields the protein CASSFPGTGELFF.

The chain links TRBV6-2 or TRBV6-3 to TRBJ2-3; TRBD2 matches 10 bases. Trimming removed 3 bases from V and 7 bases from J; junction bases left unmatched: 7. Germline-derived CDR1 and CDR2 are MNHEY and SVGEGT. The CDR3 runs to 15 residues. CDR3 sequence (DNA): TGTGCCAGCAGTTATCTAGCGGGGGACCGATATACGCAGTATTTT. Its protein product is CASSYLAGDRYTQYF.

About this clone: Other DNA sequences in this sample translate to the same CDR3. The V and J genes are TRBV19 and TRBJ1-6, with D unclear. CDR1 is LNHDA, CDR2 SQIVND, per germline (reference sequence). This CDR3 has 14 amino acids. CDR3 DNA sequence: TGTGCTAGCCACCGGGAAGGGTATAATTCACCCCTCCACTTT. Protein product: CASHREGYNSPLHF.

This rearrangement joins TRBV5-1 to TRBJ1-2; TRBD1 is a possible D gene (6 bases). V lost 5 bases and J 6 bases, leaving 20 bases between the germline ends. The CDR3 has 15 amino acids. Germline V lookup: CDR1 SGHRS, CDR2 YFSETQ. The CDR3 nucleotides are TGCGCCAGCAGAATAAACCCACAGGGCGGTGATGGCTACACCTTC. Translation: CASRINPQGGDGYTF.

The genes are TRBV7-9 and TRBJ1-1; D is unclear. V lost 6 bases to trimming and J lost 1 base, with 9 bases between them. The CDR3 is 13 amino acids. Germline-derived CDR1 and CDR2 are SEHNR and FQNEAQ (reference sequence). As DNA, the CDR3 is TGTGCCAGCAGTAAAACAGCGAACACTGAAGCTTTCTTT. Translation: CASSKTANTEAFF.

This sequence joins TRBV6-2 or TRBV6-3 and TRBJ1-5; weak D call: TRBD1 (6 bases). Germline V lookup: CDR1 MNHEY, CDR2 SVGEGT. The CDR3 has 14 amino acids. V was cut by 5 bases and J by 1 base, with 9 bases left in between. The CDR3 is CASSLDRSNQPQHF. CDR3 DNA: TGTGCCAGCAGTCTCGACAGGAGCAATCAGCCCCAGCATTTT.

The V gene is TRBV24-1, the J gene TRBJ1-6, with 7 bases that match TRBD1. The CDR3 sequence is 14 residues long. Germline V gene data show CDR1 as KGHDR and CDR2 as SFDVKD. V trimming: 7 bases; J trimming: 9 bases; junction bases outside the gene matches: 8. In nucleotides, the CDR3 is TGTGCCACCAGGGGGACAGCGAAGGGTTCACCCCTCCACTTT. As protein: CATRGTAKGSPLHF.

V and J are TRBV4-3 and TRBJ2-7; 7 positions agree with TRBD2. Per the germline V gene, CDR1 is LGHNA and CDR2 is YSLEER. CDR3 size: 15 residues. V was clipped by 0 bases and J by 7 bases; unmatched bases: 9. The CDR3 spells CASSQEAGRFWEQYF. CDR3 DNA: TGCGCCAGCAGCCAAGAAGCGGGACGGTTTTGGGAGCAGTACTTC.

The V gene is TRBV28, the J gene TRBJ1-2, with TRBD1 as a possible D gene (6 bases). Trimming took off 4 bases at V and 8 bases at J, with 20 bases between the two ends. The germline V gene has CDR1 MDHEN and CDR2 SYDVKM. The CDR3 is 15 residues long. CDR3 bases: TGTGCCAGCAGTTCAGCCCTACAGGGTCTTGACGGCTACACCTTC. Its protein is CASSSALQGLDGYTF.

The CDR3 is CASSRTSGYEQFF. CDR3 DNA sequence: TGTGCCAGCAGCCGCACTAGCGGCTATGAGCAGTTCTTC. V usage is TRBV9 and J usage is TRBJ2-1, with 8 bases that match TRBD2. V trimming: 4 bases; J trimming: 8 bases; junction bases outside the gene matches: 5. Per germline, CDR1 SGDLS and CDR2 YYNGEE. The CDR3 runs 13 residues.

This rearrangement joins TRBV3-1 (or the pseudogene TRBV3-2) to TRBJ1-3; D possibly corresponds to TRBD1 (5 bases). V lost 4 bases, J lost 0 bases, and 13 bases lay in between. The germline CDR1 and CDR2 sequences are LGHDT and YNNKEL (reference sequence). CDR3 length: 16 amino acids. In nucleotides, the CDR3 is TGTGCCAGCAGCCGAAGGGAGGGGACCTCTGGAAACACCATATATTTT. Translated, it gives CASSRREGTSGNTIYF.

The chain has TRBV7-2 and TRBJ2-1; D possibly corresponds to TRBD1 (6 bases). This CDR3 contains 16 residues. In germline, CDR1 is SGHTA, CDR2 FQGNSA. The germline V and J ends were trimmed by 4 bases and 4 bases, with 17 bases remaining between them. As DNA, the CDR3 is TGTGCCAGCAGCTCCCCGTTGGGGGCTGGATACAATGAGCAGTTCTTC. Its protein product is CASSSPLGAGYNEQFF.